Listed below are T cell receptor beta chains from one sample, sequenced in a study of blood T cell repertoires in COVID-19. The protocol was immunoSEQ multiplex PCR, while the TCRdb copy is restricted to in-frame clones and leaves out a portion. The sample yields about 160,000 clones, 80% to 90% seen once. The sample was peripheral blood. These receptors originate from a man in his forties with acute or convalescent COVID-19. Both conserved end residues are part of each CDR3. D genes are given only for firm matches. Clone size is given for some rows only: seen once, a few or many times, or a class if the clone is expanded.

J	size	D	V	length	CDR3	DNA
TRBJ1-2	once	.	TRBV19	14	CASSIDSRNYGYTF	TGTGCCAGTAGTATCGACAGTCGTAACTATGGCTACACCTTC
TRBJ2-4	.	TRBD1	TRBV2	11	CASSERGLVHF	TGTGCCAGCAGTGAAAGGGGGCTGGTGCACTTC
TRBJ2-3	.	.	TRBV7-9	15	CASSLAGGPPDTQYF	TGTGCCAGCAGCTTAGCGGGGGGGCCGCCAGATACGCAGTATTTT
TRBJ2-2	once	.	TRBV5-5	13	CASSSANTGELFF	TGTGCCAGCTCTTCCGCGAACACCGGGGAGCTGTTTTTT
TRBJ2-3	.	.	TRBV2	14	CASSTDSSTDTQYF	TGTGCCAGCAGCACAGATTCTAGCACAGATACGCAGTATTTT
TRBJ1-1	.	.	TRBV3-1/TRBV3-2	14	CASSPGVMNTEAFF	TGTGCCAGCAGCCCAGGGGTCATGAACACTGAAGCTTTCTTT
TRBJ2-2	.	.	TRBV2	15	CASVEVAAEGGELFF	TGTGCCAGCGTTGAGGTGGCAGCGGAGGGCGGGGAGCTGTTTTTT
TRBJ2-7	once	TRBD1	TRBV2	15	CASTRGQGGSYEQYF	TGTGCCAGCACCAGGGGACAGGGAGGCTCCTACGAGCAGTACTTC
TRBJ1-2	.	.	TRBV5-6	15	CASSLLSRGNYGYTF	TGTGCCAGCAGCTTGCTATCCAGGGGCAACTATGGCTACACCTTC
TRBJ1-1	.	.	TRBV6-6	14	CASAQGGKNTEAFF	TGTGCCAGCGCTCAGGGCGGGAAGAACACTGAAGCTTTCTTT
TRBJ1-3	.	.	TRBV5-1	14	CASSVQGGGNTIYF	TGCGCCAGCAGCGTACAGGGTGGTGGAAACACCATATATTTT
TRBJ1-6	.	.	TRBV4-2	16	CASSQEEGDYNSPLHF	TGTGCCAGCAGCCAAGAAGAGGGCGACTATAATTCACCCCTCCACTTT
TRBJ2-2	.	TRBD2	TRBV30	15	CAWSVTLAGAGELFF	TGTGCCTGGAGTGTAACCCTGGCGGGGGCCGGGGAGCTGTTTTTT
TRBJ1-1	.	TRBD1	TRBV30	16	CAWSPRDRGKNTEAFF	TGTGCCTGGAGCCCCCGGGACAGGGGTAAGAACACTGAAGCTTTCTTT
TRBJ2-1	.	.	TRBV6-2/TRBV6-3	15	CASSYQGRGYNEQFF	TGTGCCAGCAGTTACCAGGGCAGGGGTTACAATGAGCAGTTCTTC
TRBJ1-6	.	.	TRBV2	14	CASTEGGGYSPLHF	TGTGCCAGCACCGAGGGGGGGGGCTATTCACCCCTCCACTTT
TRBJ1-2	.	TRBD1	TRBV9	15	CASSPRTGANYGYTF	TGTGCCAGCAGCCCTCGGACAGGGGCAAACTATGGCTACACCTTC
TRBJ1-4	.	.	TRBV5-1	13	CASSPTGTEKLFF	TGCGCCAGCAGCCCCACAGGAACCGAAAAACTGTTTTTT
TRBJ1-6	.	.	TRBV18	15	CASSTYGYQDSPLHF	TGTGCCAGCTCAACGTACGGTTATCAGGATTCACCCCTCCACTTT
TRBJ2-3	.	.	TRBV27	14	CASSPGVGSDTQYF	TGTGCCAGCAGTCCGGGAGTCGGGTCAGATACGCAGTATTTT
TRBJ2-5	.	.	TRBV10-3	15	CAISVGGGIQETQYF	TGTGCCATCAGTGTAGGTGGAGGGATCCAAGAGACCCAGTACTTC
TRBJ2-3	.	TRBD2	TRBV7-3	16	CASSPRGGGGADTQYF	TGTGCCAGCAGCCCTCGTGGGGGCGGGGGGGCAGATACGCAGTATTTT
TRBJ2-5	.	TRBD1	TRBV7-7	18	CASSLGVKGTGGEETQYF	TGTGCCAGCAGCTTAGGGGTTAAAGGGACAGGGGGCGAAGAGACCCAGTACTTC
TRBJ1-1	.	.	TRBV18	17	CASSPWGPAGLETEAFF	TGTGCCAGCTCACCTTGGGGCCCGGCAGGGTTGGAGACTGAAGCTTTCTTT
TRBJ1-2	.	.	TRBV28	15	CASSLWVAVNYGYTF	TGTGCCAGCAGTTTATGGGTGGCGGTGAACTATGGCTACACCTTC
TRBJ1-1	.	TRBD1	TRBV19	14	CASSIETGSTEAFF	TGTGCCAGTAGTATAGAGACAGGGAGTACTGAAGCTTTCTTT
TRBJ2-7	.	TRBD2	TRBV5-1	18	CASSLALAGGPSSYEQYF	TGCGCCAGCAGCTTGGCCCTAGCGGGGGGGCCGAGCTCCTACGAGCAGTACTTC
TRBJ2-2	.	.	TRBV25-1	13	CASSESGSGELFF	TGTGCCAGCAGTGAATCAGGGTCCGGGGAGCTGTTTTTT
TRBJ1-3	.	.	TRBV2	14	CASSEEMAGNTIYF	TGTGCCAGCAGTGAAGAAATGGCCGGAAACACCATATATTTT
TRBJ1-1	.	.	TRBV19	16	CASRHRSTGMNTEAFF	TGTGCCAGTAGACATAGATCTACAGGGATGAACACTGAAGCTTTCTTT
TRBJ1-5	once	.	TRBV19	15	CASRVVEGRNQPQHF	TGTGCCAGTAGGGTCGTGGAGGGAAGAAATCAGCCCCAGCATTTT
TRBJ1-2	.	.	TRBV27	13	CASGDSARNGYTF	TGTGCCAGCGGCGACTCAGCCCGTAATGGCTACACCTTC
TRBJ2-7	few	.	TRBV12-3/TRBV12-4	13	CASSLGGGYEQYF	TGTGCCAGCAGTTTAGGAGGGGGCTACGAGCAGTACTTC
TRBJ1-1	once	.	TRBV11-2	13	CASSFQVNTEAFF	TGTGCCAGCAGCTTTCAGGTAAACACTGAAGCTTTCTTT
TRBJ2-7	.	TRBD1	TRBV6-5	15	CASNRRDRGGHEQYF	TGTGCCAGCAACCGCCGGGACAGGGGTGGCCACGAGCAGTACTTC
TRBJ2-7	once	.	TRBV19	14	CASSISGNKGEQYF	TGTGCCAGTAGTATATCGGGGAACAAGGGCGAGCAGTACTTC
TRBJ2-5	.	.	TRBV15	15	CATSREQATQETQYF	TGTGCCACCAGCAGAGAACAGGCGACCCAAGAGACCCAGTACTTC
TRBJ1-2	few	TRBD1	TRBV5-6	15	CASSIGQDRDYGYTF	TGTGCCAGCAGCATCGGACAGGACCGAGACTATGGCTACACCTTC
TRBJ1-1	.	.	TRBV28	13	CASRVGANTEAFF	TGTGCCAGCAGGGTGGGGGCGAACACTGAAGCTTTCTTT
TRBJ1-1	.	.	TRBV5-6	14	CASSLGAVPSKAFF	TGTGCCAGCAGCTTGGGAGCGGTTCCCTCTAAAGCTTTCTTT
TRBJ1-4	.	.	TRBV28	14	CASSLGRGREKLFF	TGTGCCAGCAGTTTAGGAAGGGGTCGCGAAAAACTGTTTTTT
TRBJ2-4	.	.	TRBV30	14	CAWSLTVVKNIQYF	TGTGCCTGGAGCTTGACAGTTGTCAAAAACATTCAGTACTTC
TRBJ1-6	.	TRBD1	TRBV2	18	CASSWAATGTDRNSPLHF	TGTGCCAGCAGTTGGGCCGCTACCGGGACAGACCGTAATTCACCCCTCCACTTT
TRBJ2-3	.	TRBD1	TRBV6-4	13	CASSGDREDTQYF	TGTGCCAGCAGTGGGGACAGGGAAGATACGCAGTATTTT
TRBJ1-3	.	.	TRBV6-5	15	CASSYDTHSGNTIYF	TGTGCCAGCAGTTACGACACTCACTCTGGAAACACCATATATTTT
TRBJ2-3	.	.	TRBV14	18	CASSRFPGRGAWTDTQYF	TGTGCCAGCAGCCGGTTCCCCGGCCGGGGTGCATGGACAGATACGCAGTATTTT
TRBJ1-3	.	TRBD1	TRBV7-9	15	CASSLEGAVGNTIYF	TGTGCCAGCAGCTTAGAGGGGGCCGTAGGAAACACCATATATTTT
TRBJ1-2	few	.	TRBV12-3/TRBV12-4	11	CASSPGYGYTF	TGTGCCAGCAGCCCAGGGTATGGCTACACCTTC
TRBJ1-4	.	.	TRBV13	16	CASSPSRGAFGEKLFF	TGTGCCAGCAGCCCCTCCCGGGGAGCATTCGGTGAAAAACTGTTTTTT
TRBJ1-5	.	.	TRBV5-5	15	CASSLAGQRNQPQHF	TGTGCCAGCAGCTTGGCCGGACAGAGAAATCAGCCCCAGCATTTT
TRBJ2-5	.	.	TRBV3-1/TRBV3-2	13	CASRATAQETQYF	TGTGCCAGCAGAGCGACAGCCCAAGAGACCCAGTACTTC
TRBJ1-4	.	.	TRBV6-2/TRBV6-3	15	CASSYSSGGNEKLFF	TGTGCCAGCAGTTACTCAAGTGGAGGCAATGAAAAACTGTTTTTT
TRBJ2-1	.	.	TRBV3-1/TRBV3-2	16	CASSPIVGGISNEQFF	TGTGCCAGCAGCCCGATTGTTGGCGGGATCAGTAATGAGCAGTTCTTC
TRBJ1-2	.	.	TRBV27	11	CASSSPVGYTF	TGTGCCAGCAGTTCGCCGGTTGGCTACACCTTC